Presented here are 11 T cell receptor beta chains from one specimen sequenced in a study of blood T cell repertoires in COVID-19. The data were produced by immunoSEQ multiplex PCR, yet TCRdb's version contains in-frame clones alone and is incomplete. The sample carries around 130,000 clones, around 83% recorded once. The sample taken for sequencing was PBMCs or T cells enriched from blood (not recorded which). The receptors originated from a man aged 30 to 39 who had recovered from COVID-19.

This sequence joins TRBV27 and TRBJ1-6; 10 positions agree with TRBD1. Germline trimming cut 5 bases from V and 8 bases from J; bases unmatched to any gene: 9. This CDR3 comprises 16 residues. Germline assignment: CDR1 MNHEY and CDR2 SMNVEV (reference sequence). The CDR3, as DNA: TGTGCCAGCAGTGCCGGGGACAGGGGATTTGATTCACCCCTCCACTTT. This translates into CASSAGDRGFDSPLHF.

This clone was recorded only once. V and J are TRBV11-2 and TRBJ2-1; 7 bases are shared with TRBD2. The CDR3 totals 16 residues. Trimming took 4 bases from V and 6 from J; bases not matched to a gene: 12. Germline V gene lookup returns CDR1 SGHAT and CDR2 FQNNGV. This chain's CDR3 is CASSSSRLAGRNEQFF. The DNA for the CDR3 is TGTGCCAGCAGCTCCTCTCGACTAGCAGGCCGCAATGAGCAGTTCTTC.

CDR3 in amino acids: CASSAQTGAKGPNTEAFF. CDR3 DNA sequence: TGTGCCAGCAGCGCCCAGACAGGAGCAAAAGGTCCGAACACTGAAGCTTTCTTT. The chain is built from TRBV9 and TRBJ1-1; a weak D match, TRBD1 (6 bases). V lost 3 bases, J lost 1 base, and 22 bases lay in between. Germline CDR1 is SGDLS and CDR2 is YYNGEE. This CDR3 has 18 amino acids.

The CDR3 region has the DNA TGCGCCAGCAGCTTGGCCCAGGGCGTCGGGGAGCTGTTTTTT. Protein product: CASSLAQGVGELFF. This chain joins TRBV5-1 and TRBJ2-2; D may be TRBD1 (5 bases). CDR1 and CDR2 (germline): SGHRS, YFSETQ. The germline V and J ends were trimmed by 0 bases and 7 bases, with 10 bases remaining between them. The CDR3 totals 14 residues.

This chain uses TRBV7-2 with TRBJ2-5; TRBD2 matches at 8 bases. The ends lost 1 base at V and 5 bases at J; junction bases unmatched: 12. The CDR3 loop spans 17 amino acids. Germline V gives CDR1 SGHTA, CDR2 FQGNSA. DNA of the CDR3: TGTGCCAGCAGCTTAGGAGCGGGGGCCCGTCCGGGGGAGACCCAGTACTTC. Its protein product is CASSLGAGARPGETQYF.

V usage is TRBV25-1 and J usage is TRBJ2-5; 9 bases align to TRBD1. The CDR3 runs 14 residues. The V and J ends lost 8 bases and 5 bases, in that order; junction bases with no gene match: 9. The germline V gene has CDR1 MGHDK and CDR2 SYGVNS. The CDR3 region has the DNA TGTGCCAGCCGAGACAGGGGGATCAAGGAGACCCAGTACTTC. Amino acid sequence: CASRDRGIKETQYF.

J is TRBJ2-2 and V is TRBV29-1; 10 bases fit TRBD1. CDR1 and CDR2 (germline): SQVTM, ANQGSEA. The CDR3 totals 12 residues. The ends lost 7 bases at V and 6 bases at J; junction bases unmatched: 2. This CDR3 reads CSAGTGAGELFF. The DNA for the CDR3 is TGCAGCGCTGGGACAGGGGCCGGGGAGCTGTTTTTT.

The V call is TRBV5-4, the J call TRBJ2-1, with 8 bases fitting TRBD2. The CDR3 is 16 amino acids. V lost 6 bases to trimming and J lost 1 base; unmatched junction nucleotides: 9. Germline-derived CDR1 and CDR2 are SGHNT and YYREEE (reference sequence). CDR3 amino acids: CASKSAGRASYNEQFF. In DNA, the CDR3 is TGTGCCAGCAAATCGGCCGGGAGGGCATCCTACAATGAGCAGTTCTTC.

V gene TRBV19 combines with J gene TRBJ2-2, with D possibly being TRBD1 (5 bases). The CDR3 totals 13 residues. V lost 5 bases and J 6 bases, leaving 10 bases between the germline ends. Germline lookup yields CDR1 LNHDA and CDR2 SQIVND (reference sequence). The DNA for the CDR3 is TGTGCCAGTAGTTTCCAGGGTCCCGGGGAGCTGTTTTTT. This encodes CASSFQGPGELFF.

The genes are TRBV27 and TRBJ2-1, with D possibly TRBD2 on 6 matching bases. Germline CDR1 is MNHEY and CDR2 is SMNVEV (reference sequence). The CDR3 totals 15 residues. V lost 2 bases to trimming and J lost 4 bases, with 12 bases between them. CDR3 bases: TGTGCCAGCAGTTTACTAGCGCATAGATACAATGAGCAGTTCTTC. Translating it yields CASSLLAHRYNEQFF.

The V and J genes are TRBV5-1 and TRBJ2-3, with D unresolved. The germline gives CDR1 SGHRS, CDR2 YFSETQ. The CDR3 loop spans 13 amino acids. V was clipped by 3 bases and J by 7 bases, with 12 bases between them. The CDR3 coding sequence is TGCGCCAGCAGCTGGGCCGAATTCTATACGCAGTATTTT. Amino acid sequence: CASSWAEFYTQYF.